The rows below give T cell receptor beta chains drawn from one sample of a study of cytomegalovirus exposure and HLA in healthy donors. Data came from immunoSEQ multiplex PCR; TCRdb stores just in-frame clones and leaves some out. The sample yields 130,000 or so clones, roughly 89% seen once. The sequenced material came from PBMCs. Receptors were obtained from a woman between 18 and 30 years old in good health and CMV-seronegative. Each CDR3 is given with its conserved first and last residue.

j_call v_call cdr3_aa
TRBJ1-1 TRBV4-1 CASSQDFRDRYFDTEAFF
TRBJ2-2 TRBV29-1 CSVGSASGAVTGELFF
TRBJ1-3 TRBV2 CASSEQGAPAGNTIYF
TRBJ1-1 TRBV5-1 CASSRRTGQVDTEAFF
TRBJ1-5 TRBV19 CASSIGGRFEPQHF
TRBJ1-1 TRBV11-2 CASSPTVMNTEAFF
TRBJ1-4 TRBV27 CASRAEDRPNEKLFF
TRBJ1-6 TRBV4-1 CASSQDRAFSNSPLHF
TRBJ2-7 TRBV5-6 CASTAGGSYEQYF
TRBJ1-1 TRBV29-1 CSVWTGDTEAFF
TRBJ2-2 TRBV6-5 CASSGNAGELFF
TRBJ2-1 TRBV20-1 CSASTANEQFF
TRBJ1-2 TRBV29-1 CSVNRGPLEGYTF
TRBJ2-3 TRBV7-8 CASSFFIKSTDTQYF
TRBJ2-1 TRBV27 CASSPLGGALNEQFF
TRBJ2-7 TRBV19 CASSISGNTYEQYF
TRBJ2-7 TRBV7-2 CASSLRGHDPSSYEQYF
TRBJ2-2 TRBV7-9 CASSFPSGGASGELFF
TRBJ2-7 TRBV6-5 CASSYSQARSYEQYF
TRBJ1-2 TRBV29-1 CSAVQGAGNYGYTF
TRBJ2-1 TRBV5-1 CASGRGALDNEQFF
TRBJ2-7 TRBV7-6 CASSPQSGRVSYEQYF
TRBJ2-5 TRBV7-6 CASSFTGGKQETQYF
TRBJ1-1 TRBV11-2 CASSLAPTASEAFF
TRBJ1-1 TRBV18 CASGQQRSNTEAFF
TRBJ2-7 TRBV5-5 CASSGQDYEQYF
TRBJ2-5 TRBV7-6 CASSSYAGQETQYF
TRBJ2-7 TRBV5-1 CASSLPDSYEQYF
TRBJ1-2 TRBV5-6 CASSQTGTVIYGYTF
TRBJ2-3 TRBV5-1 CASSRGTGGVDTQYF
TRBJ1-2 TRBV19 CASDRGRVYGYTF
TRBJ1-3 TRBV5-1 CASRHDRGSGNTIYF
TRBJ2-7 TRBV7-9 CASSLDGTGDDEQYF
TRBJ2-5 TRBV5-6 CASSRLAEAQYF
TRBJ1-1 TRBV18 CASSRQVTPEAFF
TRBJ2-3 TRBV18 CASSPPSGGPPDTQYF
TRBJ1-1 TRBV6-6 CASSYWSEAFF
TRBJ1-5 TRBV18 CASSGLEGVVSNQPQHF
TRBJ2-1 TRBV7-9 CASSFRKGSVLNEQFF
TRBJ2-5 TRBV7-2 CASSLEGRGPETQYF
TRBJ1-1 TRBV21-1 CASSSYRGDEHEAFF
TRBJ2-3 TRBV7-8 CASSPSGGAGADTQYF
TRBJ2-2 TRBV7-8 CASSGQGNRELFF
TRBJ2-2 TRBV29-1 CSVLGRNTGELFF
TRBJ1-1 TRBV5-1 CASSREPGQNTEAFF
TRBJ2-3 TRBV7-6 CASSVRGAQRQYF
TRBJ1-1 TRBV7-9 CASSSPTRDRVGNTEAFF
TRBJ2-1 TRBV19 CASCLRGGRDEQFF
TRBJ2-1 TRBV7-9 CASSSGGPRSYNEQFF
TRBJ1-1 TRBV5-1 CASSPLAGMNTEAFF
TRBJ2-2 TRBV10-2 CARSPSGGNTGELFF
TRBJ1-4 TRBV15 CATSREGADLMEKLFF
TRBJ1-4 TRBV5-1 CASSLSPPGLGEKLFF
TRBJ1-1 TRBV5-1 CASSLQGDTEAFF
TRBJ2-7 TRBV5-1 CASSLNPSSREQYF
TRBJ1-2 TRBV19 CASEAGQGYYGYTF
TRBJ2-1 TRBV7-2 CASSSTWSSYNEQFF